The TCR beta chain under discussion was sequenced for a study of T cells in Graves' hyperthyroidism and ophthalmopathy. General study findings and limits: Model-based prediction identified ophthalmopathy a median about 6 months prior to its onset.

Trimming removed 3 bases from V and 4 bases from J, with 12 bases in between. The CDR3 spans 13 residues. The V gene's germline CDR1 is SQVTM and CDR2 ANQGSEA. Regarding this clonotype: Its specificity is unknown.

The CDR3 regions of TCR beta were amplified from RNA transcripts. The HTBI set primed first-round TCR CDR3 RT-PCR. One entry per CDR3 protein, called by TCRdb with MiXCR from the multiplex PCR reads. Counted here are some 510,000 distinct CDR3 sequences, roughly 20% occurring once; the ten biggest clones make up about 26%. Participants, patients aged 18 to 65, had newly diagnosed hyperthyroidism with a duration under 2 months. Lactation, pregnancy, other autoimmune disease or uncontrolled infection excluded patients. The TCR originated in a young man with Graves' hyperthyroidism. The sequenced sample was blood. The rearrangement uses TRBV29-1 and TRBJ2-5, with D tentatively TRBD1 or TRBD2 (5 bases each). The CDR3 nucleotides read TGCAGCGTTGAGGGACCTGGGGGAGAGACCCAGTACTTC. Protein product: CSVEGPGGETQYF.